The 18 T cell receptor beta chains presented below share a single source sample, sequenced in a study of blood T cell repertoires in COVID-19. The data were produced by immunoSEQ multiplex PCR, yet TCRdb's version contains in-frame clones alone and is incomplete. The data hold approximately 290,000 clones, with about 89% observed a single time. Sequences were obtained from peripheral blood. These receptors were obtained from a woman aged 55-70 years with acute or convalescent COVID-19.

This rearrangement joins TRBV27 to TRBJ2-3; 9 nucleotides match TRBD2. The CDR3 runs to 15 residues. V dropped 6 bases and J dropped 6; count of bases not matched to a gene: 10. CDR1 is MNHEY and CDR2 is SMNVEV in the germline V gene (reference sequence). Written as DNA, the CDR3 is TGTGCCAGCAGCCAAAGGCCTAGCGGGGATGATACGCAGTATTTT. Its translation is CASSQRPSGDDTQYF.

This chain connects TRBV6-5 to TRBJ2-7, with 9 positions matching TRBD1. V shed 5 bases and J 2 bases; nucleotides not matched to a gene: 7. From germline, CDR1 is MNHEY and CDR2 SVGAGI. The CDR3 is 15 residues long. The DNA of the CDR3 is TGTGCCAGCAGTCGACAGGGGGTAAGTCCCTACGAGCAGTACTTC. Amino acid sequence: CASSRQGVSPYEQYF.

J is TRBJ2-7 and V is TRBV19; D is possibly TRBD1 (6 bases). The CDR3 is 12 residues long. V lost 4 bases and J 6 bases, leaving 10 bases between the germline ends. CDR1 LNHDA and CDR2 SQIVND come from the germline V gene (reference sequence). The DNA of the CDR3 is TGTGCCAGTAGTAGGGGGCTGGGCGAGCAGTACTTC. The encoded protein is CASSRGLGEQYF.

This clone has a single count. The V gene is TRBV5-1, the J gene TRBJ2-5; 7 bases agree with TRBD1. The CDR3 is 16 residues long. The V and J ends lost 4 bases and 3 bases, in that order; junction bases with no gene match: 12. From germline, CDR1 is SGHRS and CDR2 YFSETQ. The CDR3 DNA is TGCGCCAGCAGCCCAACCGATGAAACAGGGGAAGAGACCCAGTACTTC. Translating it yields CASSPTDETGEETQYF.

The table lists this clone with a count of one. The chain combines TRBV12-3 or TRBV12-4 with TRBJ2-7; D might be TRBD1 (6 bases). The CDR3 length is 13 residues. Deletions cut 5 bases from V and 6 bases from J, with 14 bases between. CDR3 DNA: TGTGCCAGCAGTCCTACAGGGTACGGCGAGCAGTACTTC. Translating gives CASSPTGYGEQYF.

The chain uses TRBV27 and TRBJ1-5, with D perhaps matching TRBD1 (5 bases). Per germline, CDR1 MNHEY and CDR2 SMNVEV (reference sequence). V was pared by 7 bases and J by 3 bases, with 16 bases between. The CDR3 runs 15 residues. CDR3 protein: CASTTRGGTNQPQHF. The CDR3 coding sequence is TGTGCCAGCACCACCCGGGGGGGAACCAATCAGCCCCAGCATTTT.

V and J are TRBV6-5 and TRBJ2-5; D may be TRBD1 (7 bases). The germline gives CDR1 MNHEY, CDR2 SVGAGI. V shed 5 bases and J shed 2 bases, with 12 bases lying between them. This CDR3 spans 14 amino acids. The CDR3 DNA follows: TGTGCCAGCAGTAAGACAGGGAGGCAAGAGACCCAGTACTTC. Its protein is CASSKTGRQETQYF.

The gene calls are TRBV5-8 and TRBJ1-6; 11 positions match TRBD1. J was trimmed by 7 bases and V by 0 bases; bases with no gene match: 0. CDR3 length equals 15 residues. The germline gives CDR1 SGHTS, CDR2 YDEGEE. The DNA of the CDR3 is TGTGCCAGCAGCTTGGGGGACAGGGGGAATTCACCCCTCCACTTT. It translates to CASSLGDRGNSPLHF.

The chain uses TRBV9 and TRBJ2-6; D unclear. There are 18 residues in the CDR3. Trimming removed 0 bases at V and 2 bases at J, with 15 bases between. Germline loops: CDR1 SGDLS, CDR2 YYNGEE. The CDR3 spells CASSVARQIIAGANVLTF. The CDR3, as DNA: TGTGCCAGCAGCGTAGCTCGACAAATCATTGCTGGGGCCAACGTCCTGACTTTC.

The rearrangement uses TRBV5-1 and TRBJ1-1; D may be TRBD1 (6 bases). CDR1 is SGHRS and CDR2 is YFSETQ in the germline V gene. This CDR3 spans 13 amino acids. The V gene lost 7 bases and the J gene lost 1 base, with 11 bases spanning the gap. The CDR3 bases are TGCGCCAGCCGGGACATCAAGAACACTGAAGCTTTCTTT. Translated, it gives CASRDIKNTEAFF. Using reference TRBV5-1 and TRBJ1-1 for the parts outside the CDR3, the full variable domain is KAGVTQTPRYLIKTRGQQVTLSCSPISGHRSVSWYQQTPGQGLQFLFEYFSETQRNKGNFPGRFSGRQFSNSRSEMNVSTLELGDSALYLCASRDIKNTEAFFGQGTRLTVV.

The rearrangement links TRBV7-9 to TRBJ1-3; 8 nucleotides match TRBD1. CDR1 and CDR2 (germline): SEHNR, FQNEAQ (reference sequence). CDR3 length: 15 amino acids. The V segment lost 0 bases and the J segment 2 bases; nucleotides outside the gene matches: 0. The CDR3: CASSLADRAGNTIYF. CDR3 DNA sequence: TGTGCCAGCAGCTTAGCGGACAGGGCTGGAAACACCATATATTTT.

The chain combines TRBV27 with TRBJ2-3, with TRBD2 matching 9 bases. The CDR3 covers 15 residues. The trim removed 3 bases at V and 3 bases at J, leaving 4 bases unmatched. The germline V gene has CDR1 MNHEY and CDR2 SMNVEV (reference sequence). This chain's CDR3 is CASSLSGGRTDTQYF. CDR3 DNA sequence: TGTGCCAGCAGTTTGAGCGGGGGGCGGACAGATACGCAGTATTTT.

The CDR3 spells CAWSRQGLNYGYTF. DNA of the CDR3: TGTGCCTGGAGTCGACAGGGGCTGAACTATGGCTACACCTTC. The rearrangement joins TRBV30 to TRBJ1-2; TRBD1 matches 8 bases. CDR1 is GTSNPN, CDR2 SVGIG, per germline (reference sequence). The CDR3 totals 14 residues. With 2 bases clipped from V and 2 bases from J, the junction kept 4 bases outside the gene matches.

The V gene is TRBV20-1, the J gene TRBJ1-5; 10 bases align to TRBD1. CDR1 and CDR2 from the germline V gene are DFQATT and SNEGSKA (reference sequence). The CDR3 is 14 residues long. The junction had 4 bases not matched to a gene; V was cut back by 3 bases and J by 5 bases. In DNA form, the CDR3 reads TGCAGTGCTAGTCCGGGACAGGGGTATCAGCCCCAGCATTTT. It specifies CSASPGQGYQPQHF.

V usage is TRBV2 and J usage is TRBJ2-1, with D maybe TRBD1 (5 bases). Per the germline V gene, CDR1 is SNHLY and CDR2 is FYNNEI. This CDR3 spans 12 amino acids. The V and J ends lost 6 bases and 3 bases respectively, with 6 bases between them. The CDR3 DNA follows: TGTGCCAGCAGGACAGACTACAATGAGCAGTTCTTC. This sequence encodes CASRTDYNEQFF.

This rearrangement joins TRBV19 to TRBJ2-6, with 7 bases matching TRBD1. With 0 bases clipped from V and 2 bases from J, the junction kept 4 bases outside the gene matches. The V gene's germline CDR1 is LNHDA and CDR2 SQIVND (reference sequence). This CDR3 spans 17 amino acids. Here the CDR3 DNA reads TGTGCCAGTAGTATAGAGCCAGGGGGACCTGGGGCCAACGTCCTGACTTTC. Translation: CASSIEPGGPGANVLTF.

The rearrangement links TRBV5-4 to TRBJ2-1; 8 bases are shared with TRBD2. The V segment lost 3 bases and the J segment 2 bases; nucleotides outside the gene matches: 7. Germline V gene lookup returns CDR1 SGHNT and CDR2 YYREEE (reference sequence). This CDR3 has 16 residues. The CDR3 DNA sequence: TGTGCCAGCAGCTATAGCGGGACGGGGGCCTACAATGAGCAGTTCTTC. It yields the protein CASSYSGTGAYNEQFF.

The chain employs TRBV4-1 and TRBJ1-1; a possible D gene is TRBD1 (5 bases). Looked up from germline, CDR1 is MGHRA and CDR2 is YSYEKL. This CDR3 has 15 residues. The V and J ends lost 1 base and 3 bases respectively, with 12 bases between them. CDR3 sequence reads: CASSQVRGGDTEAFF. The CDR3 DNA is TGCGCCAGCAGCCAAGTCCGGGGGGGGGACACTGAAGCTTTCTTT.